This TCR beta chain originates from a study of blood T cell repertoires in COVID-19. Study-level background: Collection of acute and convalescent COVID-19 samples took place in the United States, Italy and Spain.

The germline gives CDR1 KGHSH, CDR2 LQKENI. This CDR3 has 14 residues. The V end lost 4 bases, the J end lost 4 bases, and 12 bases lay between the germline ends. Enrollees, about 18 to 89 years old, lived in about two dozen US areas. Methods used by the authors: Estimated nucleated cell counts came from reference gene primer amplification. Assay: immunoSEQ multiplex PCR; the TCRdb copy retains only in-frame clones and omits some. The V and J calls and the clone size are those of that table, but D and trimming were determined from the DNA. The sample lists hundreds of thousands of clones; approximately 90% were seen once.

The sequence derives from a woman between 50 and 59 years old who had recovered from COVID-19. Sequenced: PBMCs or T cells enriched from blood (not recorded which). This rearrangement joins TRBV18 to TRBJ2-3; no clear D gene. Here the CDR3 DNA reads TGTGCCAGCTCACTCGCAGAGAGCGCAGATACGCAGTATTTT. This encodes CASSLAESADTQYF.